The 18 T cell receptor beta chains below all came from one sample that was sequenced in a study of metastatic and nonmetastatic thyroid tumors. Every patient underwent thyroid surgery untreated. TCRdb reprocessed the PCR reads via MiXCR. Among tens of thousands of clones listed, about 20% were seen once. The sequenced sample was tumor tissue. The receptors here all came from a female donor with papillary thyroid cancer or a benign thyroid nodule (not recorded which). Some clones in this sample may be carry-over from other donors' samples.

This rearrangement joins TRBV20-1 to TRBJ1-1; 9 nucleotides agree with TRBD1. CDR3 length equals 14 residues. Trimming cost V 0 bases and J 8 bases; bases outside gene matches: 7. Germline lookup yields CDR1 DFQATT and CDR2 SNEGSKA (reference sequence). In DNA form, the CDR3 reads TGCAGTGCTAGAGATTGGGACAGGGCCAGAGAAGCTTTCTTT. It encodes CSARDWDRAREAFF.

By proportion, this clone is medium-sized. V is TRBV20-1 and J is TRBJ2-1; 13 nucleotides line up with TRBD2. V was clipped by 0 bases and J by 7 bases; unmatched bases: 18. CDR3 size: 20 residues. Germline CDR1 reads DFQATT; CDR2 reads SNEGSKA (reference sequence). The CDR3: CSARDHGGARTSGSLNEQFF. The DNA for the CDR3 is TGCAGTGCTAGAGATCATGGGGGGGCTCGGACTAGCGGGAGTTTAAATGAGCAGTTCTTC.

The table lists this clone with a few counts. The junction and the germline gene differ at one end; a read error may be behind it. This chain links TRBV6-9 with TRBJ2-2; 13 nucleotides match TRBD2. Germline loops: CDR1 MNHGY, CDR2 SVAAGI. The CDR3 extends over 13 amino acids. The CDR3: CASGLAGAGELFF. CDR3 bases: TGCGCCAGTGGACTAGCGGGAGCCGGGGAGCTGTTTTTT.

This sequence joins TRBV4-2 and TRBJ1-5; D unclear. Trimming took off 4 bases at V and 2 bases at J, with 18 bases between the two ends. Germline V CDR1 and CDR2: LGHNA, YNFKEQ. The CDR3 totals 17 residues. The CDR3 DNA follows: TGTGCCAGCAGCCGGATTCCGTTCTCAAGGGGCAATCAGCCCCAGCATTTT. Its translation: CASSRIPFSRGNQPQHF.

This clone was seen many times. The chain uses TRBV3-1 and TRBJ1-2; D is undetermined. The CDR3 length is 16 residues. Germline CDR1 and CDR2: LGHDT and YNNKEL (reference sequence). With 0 bases removed from V and 4 bases from J, the gap between germline ends came to 15 bases. In DNA, the CDR3 is TGTGCCAGCAGCCAAGATGTGGGGAGCCTGAGCTATGGCTACACCTTC. This gives the protein CASSQDVGSLSYGYTF.

This clone has more than one count but fewer than ten. The rearrangement links TRBV28 to TRBJ2-5; 10 positions match TRBD1. Trimming removed 6 bases from V and 3 bases from J; junction bases left unmatched: 4. From germline, CDR1 is MDHEN and CDR2 SYDVKM. CDR3 length: 14 amino acids. CDR3 sequence (DNA): TGTGCCAGCAGGCCCGGGACAGGGGAAGAGACCCAGTACTTC. Its translation is CASRPGTGEETQYF.

This clone has at least ten counts. The rearrangement joins TRBV29-1 to TRBJ2-7; D remains unclear. V was pared by 1 base and J by 6 bases, with 7 bases between. This CDR3 comprises 11 residues. Germline CDR1 reads SQVTM; CDR2 reads ANQGSEA. The CDR3 spells CSVEGAGEQYF. In DNA, the CDR3 is TGCAGCGTTGAAGGGGCCGGCGAGCAGTACTTC.

This clone occurred many times. The J gene is TRBJ2-1, the V gene TRBV19, with 11 bases that match TRBD2. The V and J ends lost 6 bases and 4 bases, in that order; junction bases with no gene match: 5. This CDR3 region has 15 residues. Germline-derived CDR1 and CDR2 are LNHDA and SQIVND (reference sequence). DNA for the CDR3: TGTGCCAGTAGCCCCTTAGCGGGAGGGTACAATGAGCAGTTCTTC. Protein: CASSPLAGGYNEQFF.

This clone was detected a few times. The V and J genes are TRBV27 and TRBJ2-3; D gene ambiguous. The ends were cut back, 3 bases at V and 0 bases at J, with 10 bases in the middle. The CDR3 consists of 15 residues. Per the germline V gene, CDR1 is MNHEY and CDR2 is SMNVEV (reference sequence). The CDR3 DNA follows: TGTGCCAGCAGTTTTGGGTCAGCTAGCACAGATACGCAGTATTTT. It yields the protein CASSFGSASTDTQYF.

Here the CDR3 DNA reads TGTGCCAGTATCGAACCCGGACAGGGCTCGGATGGCTACACCTTC. Its protein is CASIEPGQGSDGYTF. V and J are TRBV19 and TRBJ1-2, with 8 bases aligning to TRBD1. The germline V gene encodes CDR1 LNHDA and CDR2 SQIVND (reference sequence). V was pared by 7 bases and J by 6 bases, with 13 bases of the junction left unmatched. The length of the CDR3 is 15 residues.

This clone rates as medium-sized. This chain uses TRBV20-1 with TRBJ2-7, with 10 nucleotides matching TRBD2. The CDR3 runs 15 residues. With V trimmed by 2 bases and J by 2 bases, 6 bases remained unmatched. CDR1 and CDR2 (germline): DFQATT, SNEGSKA (reference sequence). In DNA, the CDR3 is TGCAGTGCTAGACTTTCTAGCGGGAGTCCCTACGAGCAGTACTTC. Residues: CSARLSSGSPYEQYF.

Concerning this clone: The same CDR3 is also encoded by other DNA sequences in this sample. The chain is built from TRBV2 and TRBJ2-1; D uncertain. The CDR3 covers 12 residues. Germline assignment: CDR1 SNHLY and CDR2 FYNNEI. The V gene lost 5 bases and the J gene lost 8 bases, with 10 bases spanning the gap. CDR3 in amino acids: CASSLLRDEQFF. CDR3 in DNA: TGTGCCAGCAGTTTATTGAGAGATGAGCAGTTCTTC.

The table lists this clone with a few counts. The same CDR3 can be traced to other DNA sequences in this sample. The V and J genes are TRBV7-2 and TRBJ2-7; perhaps D is TRBD1 or TRBD2 (6 bases each). The CDR3 has 15 residues. Germline loops: CDR1 SGHTA, CDR2 FQGNSA. Trimming left V 4 bases short and J 5 bases short, with 18 bases between. In DNA, the CDR3 is TGTGCCAGCAGCTCCCGCAGGGGAGGTTTCGACGAGCAGTACTTC. Residues: CASSSRRGGFDEQYF. The variable domain in full, with the rest retrieved from reference TRBV7-2 and TRBJ2-7, is GAGVSQSPSNKVTEKGKDVELRCDPISGHTALYWYRQSLGQGLEFLIYFQGNSAPDKSGLPSDRFSAERTGGSVSTLTIQRTQQEDSAVYLCASSSRRGGFDEQYFGPGTRLTVT.

Ten or more counts support this clone. This chain uses TRBV28 with TRBJ1-4; D is possibly TRBD1 (6 bases). The CDR3 runs 13 residues. The V and J ends lost 4 bases and 11 bases respectively, with 14 bases between them. The germline V gene encodes CDR1 MDHEN and CDR2 SYDVKM. The CDR3 coding sequence is TGTGCCAGCAGTTACCCGACAGGCGGCAAACTGTTTTTT. Translating gives CASSYPTGGKLFF.

This clone was counted only a few times. CDR3: CASSQDGYGGVEQYF. As DNA, the CDR3 is TGCGCCAGCAGCCAAGATGGGTATGGGGGAGTCGAGCAGTACTTC. The chain has TRBV4-1 and TRBJ2-7, with D perhaps given as TRBD1 or TRBD2 (5 bases each). Trimming left V 0 bases short and J 6 bases short, with 15 bases between. Per germline, CDR1 MGHRA and CDR2 YSYEKL. The CDR3 has 15 amino acids.

The genes are TRBV7-3 and TRBJ2-5, with 9 bases identical to TRBD2. Germline V lookup: CDR1 SGHTA, CDR2 FQGTGA. The CDR3 is 15 residues long. V shed 2 bases, J shed 5 bases, and the junction held 6 bases outside the gene matches. CDR3 protein: CASSLGAGGMETQYF. For the CDR3, the DNA is TGTGCCAGCAGCTTAGGAGCGGGAGGTATGGAGACCCAGTACTTC.

The chain links TRBV12-3 or TRBV12-4 to TRBJ1-2; TRBD1 agrees at 9 bases. The CDR3 covers 14 residues. Trimming at V came to 6 bases and at J to 3 bases, leaving 5 bases not matched to a gene. CDR3 DNA sequence: TGTGCCAGCAGCTCTGGGACAGGGTACTATGGCTACACCTTC. Protein: CASSSGTGYYGYTF.

V usage is TRBV5-1 and J usage is TRBJ2-3; 12 positions agree with TRBD2. With 4 bases clipped from V and 4 bases from J, the junction kept 7 bases outside the gene matches. Germline V gene data show CDR1 as SGHRS and CDR2 as YFSETQ. This CDR3 contains 16 residues. CDR3 nucleotides: TGCGCCAGCAGCCCGAAGGCTAGCGGGGGGGCAGATACGCAGTATTTT. Its translation: CASSPKASGGADTQYF. Looking up the rest from reference TRBV5-1 and TRBJ2-3 gives the full variable domain: KAGVTQTPRYLIKTRGQQVTLSCSPISGHRSVSWYQQTPGQGLQFLFEYFSETQRNKGNFPGRFSGRQFSNSRSEMNVSTLELGDSALYLCASSPKASGGADTQYFGPGTRLTVL.